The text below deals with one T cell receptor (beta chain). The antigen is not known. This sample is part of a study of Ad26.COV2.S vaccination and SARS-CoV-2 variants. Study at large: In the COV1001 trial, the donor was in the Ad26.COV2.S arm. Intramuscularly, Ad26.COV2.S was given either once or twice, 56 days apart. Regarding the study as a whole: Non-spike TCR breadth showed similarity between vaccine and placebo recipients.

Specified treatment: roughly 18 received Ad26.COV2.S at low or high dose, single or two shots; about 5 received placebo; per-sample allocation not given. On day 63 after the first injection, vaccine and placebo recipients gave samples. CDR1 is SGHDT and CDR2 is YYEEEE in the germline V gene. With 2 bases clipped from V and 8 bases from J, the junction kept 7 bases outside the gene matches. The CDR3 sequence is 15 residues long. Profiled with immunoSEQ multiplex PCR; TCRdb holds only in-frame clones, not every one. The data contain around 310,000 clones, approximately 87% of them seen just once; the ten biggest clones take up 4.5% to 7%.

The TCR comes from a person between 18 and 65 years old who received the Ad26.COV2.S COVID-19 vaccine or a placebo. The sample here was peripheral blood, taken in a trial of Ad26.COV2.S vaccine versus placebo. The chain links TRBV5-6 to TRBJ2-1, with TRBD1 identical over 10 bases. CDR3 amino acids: CASSLGDRGFDEQFF. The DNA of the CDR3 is TGTGCCAGCAGCTTAGGGGACAGGGGTTTCGATGAGCAGTTCTTC.